Sequencing of this T cell receptor beta chain was carried out in a study of technical replicates of blood from a few donors. In germline, CDR1 is SGHNT, CDR2 YENEEA. V was cut by 5 bases and J by 1 base, with 8 bases left in between. The length of the CDR3 is 13 residues. Clones were read by immunoSEQ multiplex PCR, and TCRdb kept only the in-frame ones, dropping some. The sample records roughly 90,000 clones, about 90% being singletons. The chain employs TRBV11-3 and TRBJ1-1, with D tentatively TRBD1 (5 bases). This clonotype originated in a human donor in good health. Sequencing was carried out using T cells isolated from PBMCs. This chain's CDR3 is CASSPRENTEAFF. CDR3 bases: TGTGCCAGCAGCCCCAGGGAGAACACTGAAGCTTTCTTT.